The next 20 T cell receptor beta chains were all read from a single sample in a study of blood T cell repertoires in COVID-19. TCRdb keeps only in-frame clones here, not all; method: immunoSEQ multiplex PCR. In the table there are 200,000 to 250,000 clones, approximately 90% of which are singletons. Input material: peripheral blood. These receptors were obtained from a man in his 60s with COVID-19, enrolled during active disease.

A few counts support this clone. The chain couples TRBV5-5 to TRBJ1-1; D call uncertain. V lost 2 bases and J 9 bases, leaving 14 bases between the germline ends. Germline V gene sequence: CDR1 SGHKS, CDR2 YYEKEE (reference sequence). The CDR3 runs to 13 residues. The chain's CDR3 is CASSFHDYSQAFF. The DNA of the CDR3 is TGTGCCAGCAGCTTTCATGATTACTCACAAGCTTTCTTT.

This chain joins TRBV7-3 and TRBJ2-1, with D possibly being TRBD2 (6 bases). V was cut by 5 bases and J by 7 bases, with 18 bases left in between. CDR3 length: 15 residues. Germline V CDR1 and CDR2: SGHTA, FQGTGA. CDR3 residues: CASSRTAGIGNEQFF. The CDR3 bases are TGTGCCAGCAGCCGAACGGCGGGGATAGGAAATGAGCAGTTCTTC.

This chain's CDR3 is CASSQIVTSVSYNEQFF. The CDR3 DNA follows: TGCGCCAGCAGCCAAATAGTTACTAGCGTCTCCTACAATGAGCAGTTCTTC. This sequence joins TRBV4-3 and TRBJ2-1, with 7 nucleotides matching TRBD2. The CDR3 loop spans 17 amino acids. J gave up 0 bases and V 2 bases, and 7 bases lay outside the gene matches. CDR1 and CDR2 from the germline V gene are LGHNA and YSLEER.

The chain is built from TRBV5-1 and TRBJ1-3; 7 bases line up with TRBD1. Per germline, CDR1 SGHRS and CDR2 YFSETQ. This CDR3 spans 18 amino acids. With 0 bases clipped from V and 0 bases from J, the junction kept 9 bases outside the gene matches. The CDR3 loop reads CASSLGATGAFSGNTIYF. CDR3 DNA sequence: TGCGCCAGCAGCTTGGGTGCTACAGGGGCGTTCTCTGGAAACACCATATATTTT.

J is TRBJ1-1 and V is TRBV2, with a tentative D call TRBD1 (6 bases). V dropped 1 base and J dropped 11 bases, with 14 bases sitting between them. There are 13 residues in the CDR3. Looked up from germline, CDR1 is SNHLY and CDR2 is FYNNEI. The DNA for the CDR3 is TGTGCCAGCAGTGAAGGCAGGGGCACTGCGGCTTTCTTT. It translates to CASSEGRGTAAFF.

V gene TRBV10-3 combines with J gene TRBJ1-1; 10 bases align to TRBD1. This CDR3 is built from 16 residues. Germline lookup yields CDR1 ENHRY and CDR2 SYGVKD. Trimming removed 0 bases from V and 7 bases from J; junction bases left unmatched: 8. CDR3 amino acids: CAISESTWGQGNEAFF. The DNA for the CDR3 is TGTGCCATCAGTGAGTCGACATGGGGACAGGGGAATGAAGCTTTCTTT.

The V and J genes are TRBV5-1 and TRBJ2-1; 10 bases line up with TRBD2. This CDR3 spans 19 amino acids. V was pared by 4 bases and J by 0 bases, with 13 bases of the junction left unmatched. The germline CDR1 and CDR2 sequences are SGHRS and YFSETQ. CDR3 residues: CASSLVGSGGAPSYNEQFF. Written as DNA, the CDR3 is TGCGCCAGCAGCCTGGTTGGGAGCGGGGGGGCCCCCTCCTACAATGAGCAGTTCTTC.

This chain uses TRBV7-2 with TRBJ1-1; 8 nucleotides align to TRBD1. This CDR3 spans 17 amino acids. The germline gives CDR1 SGHTA, CDR2 FQGNSA. The junction had 16 bases not matched to a gene; V was cut back by 5 bases and J by 5 bases. The CDR3: CASSRAPGQAPGTEAFF. Written as DNA, the CDR3 is TGTGCCAGCAGCAGGGCCCCGGGACAGGCCCCGGGGACTGAAGCTTTCTTT.

The chain links TRBV19 to TRBJ2-2; 9 positions match TRBD1. CDR1 LNHDA and CDR2 SQIVND come from the germline V gene (reference sequence). The CDR3 totals 16 residues. The ends lost 5 bases at V and 4 bases at J; junction bases unmatched: 8. The CDR3 sequence: CASSFTRDRVTGELFF. The CDR3 DNA reads as TGTGCCAGTAGTTTCACAAGGGACAGGGTCACCGGGGAGCTGTTTTTT. Using reference TRBV19 and TRBJ2-2 for the parts outside the CDR3, the full variable domain is DGGITQSPKYLFRKEGQNVTLSCEQNLNHDAMYWYRQDPGQGLRLIYYSQIVNDFQKGDIAEGYSVSREKKESFPLTVTSAQKNPTAFYLCASSFTRDRVTGELFFGEGSRLTVL.

V is TRBV11-1 and J is TRBJ2-7; 7 bases line up with TRBD2. Losses at the gene ends were 7 bases for V and 0 bases for J; bases not matched to a gene: 3. This CDR3 is 13 amino acids long. From germline, CDR1 is SGHAT and CDR2 FQDESV (reference sequence). DNA for the CDR3: TGTGCCAGCAATCAGCGGGACTCCTACGAGCAGTACTTC. This encodes CASNQRDSYEQYF.

This chain uses TRBV10-2 with TRBJ1-5; perhaps TRBD1 as D (5 bases). Germline V gives CDR1 WSHSY, CDR2 SAAADI. Trimming removed 0 bases at V and 9 bases at J, with 21 bases between. The CDR3 contains 17 residues. CDR3 bases: TGCGCCAGCAGTGAGTCCCTAGGTGGCGACAGTTCAAGGCCCCAGCATTTT. It encodes CASSESLGGDSSRPQHF.

The V call is TRBV3-1 (or the pseudogene TRBV3-2), the J call TRBJ2-7; 9 positions agree with TRBD2. V dropped 1 base and J dropped 1; count of bases not matched to a gene: 5. Germline V CDR1 and CDR2: LGHDT, YNNKEL (reference sequence). This CDR3 spans 16 amino acids. CDR3 amino acids: CASSQAAGLASYEQYF. The CDR3 nucleotides read TGTGCCAGCAGCCAAGCTGCTGGACTAGCGTCCTACGAGCAGTACTTC.

The V and J genes are TRBV24-1 and TRBJ1-1; D unclear. The CDR3 has 13 amino acids. From germline, CDR1 is KGHDR and CDR2 SFDVKD. V lost 4 bases to trimming and J lost 5 bases, with 10 bases between them. In DNA, the CDR3 is TGTGCCACCAGTGACCCCGGCGGGACTGAAGCTTTCTTT. Translating it yields CATSDPGGTEAFF.

V usage is TRBV12-5 and J usage is TRBJ2-1; 7 nucleotides line up with TRBD1. J gave up 8 bases and V 0 bases, and 7 bases lay outside the gene matches. This CDR3 spans 15 amino acids. Germline lookup yields CDR1 LGHNT and CDR2 FRNRAP. Here the CDR3 DNA reads TGTGCTAGTGGTTTGGTAATGACAGGGCGGCATGAGCAGTTCTTC. Protein sequence: CASGLVMTGRHEQFF.

The chain couples TRBV29-1 to TRBJ2-5; 9 bases fit TRBD2. J was trimmed by 4 bases and V by 7 bases; bases with no gene match: 10. The CDR3 extends over 14 amino acids. From germline, CDR1 is SQVTM and CDR2 ANQGSEA. CDR3 in amino acids: CSAVGPAGGETQYF. The CDR3 nucleotides read TGCAGCGCTGTGGGCCCAGCGGGAGGAGAGACCCAGTACTTC.

The chain links TRBV11-1 to TRBJ2-5, with D perhaps TRBD1 (6 bases). CDR3 length equals 14 residues. With 4 bases removed from V and 5 bases from J, the gap between germline ends came to 14 bases. Looked up from germline, CDR1 is SGHAT and CDR2 is FQDESV (reference sequence). Written as DNA, the CDR3 is TGTGCCAGCAGCTACACAGGGTCCCGGGAGACCCAGTACTTC. Translation gives CASSYTGSRETQYF. Filled out from reference TRBV11-1 and TRBJ2-5, the complete variable domain reads EAEVAQSPRYKITEKSQAVAFWCDPISGHATLYWYRQILGQGPELLVQFQDESVVDDSQLPKDRFSAERLKGVDSTLKIQPAELGDSAMYLCASSYTGSRETQYFGPGTRLLVL.

The chain combines TRBV5-1 with TRBJ1-1; 8 bases are shared with TRBD1. The germline gives CDR1 SGHRS, CDR2 YFSETQ. With 0 bases clipped from V and 8 bases from J, the junction kept 6 bases outside the gene matches. CDR3 size: 14 residues. Here the CDR3 DNA reads TGCGCCAGCAGCTTGGACAGGGGGATAATGGAAGCTTTCTTT. This sequence encodes CASSLDRGIMEAFF.

CDR3 coding DNA: TGTGCCAGCAGTTCGGACAGGGTTGGCACTGAAGCTTTCTTT. Amino acids: CASSSDRVGTEAFF. V and J are TRBV6-5 and TRBJ1-1; 8 bases match TRBD1. The trim removed 4 bases at V and 4 bases at J, leaving 5 bases unmatched. CDR1 MNHEY and CDR2 SVGAGI come from the germline V gene. The CDR3 runs to 14 residues.

The chain is built from TRBV4-1 and TRBJ2-1, with D tentatively TRBD1 (5 bases). Looked up from germline, CDR1 is MGHRA and CDR2 is YSYEKL. Trimming removed 0 bases at V and 4 bases at J, with 10 bases between. The CDR3 covers 15 residues. DNA of the CDR3: TGCGCCAGCAGCCAAGATCTCCCAGGGTACAATGAGCAGTTCTTC. Translation: CASSQDLPGYNEQFF.

The chain couples TRBV18 to TRBJ1-2, with D unresolved. The length of the CDR3 is 13 residues. CDR1 is KGHSH, CDR2 LQKENI, per germline. Trimming removed 0 bases from V and 6 bases from J, with 8 bases in between. CDR3 protein: CASSPPITNGYTF. CDR3 nucleotide sequence: TGTGCCAGCTCACCACCTATAACTAATGGCTACACCTTC.